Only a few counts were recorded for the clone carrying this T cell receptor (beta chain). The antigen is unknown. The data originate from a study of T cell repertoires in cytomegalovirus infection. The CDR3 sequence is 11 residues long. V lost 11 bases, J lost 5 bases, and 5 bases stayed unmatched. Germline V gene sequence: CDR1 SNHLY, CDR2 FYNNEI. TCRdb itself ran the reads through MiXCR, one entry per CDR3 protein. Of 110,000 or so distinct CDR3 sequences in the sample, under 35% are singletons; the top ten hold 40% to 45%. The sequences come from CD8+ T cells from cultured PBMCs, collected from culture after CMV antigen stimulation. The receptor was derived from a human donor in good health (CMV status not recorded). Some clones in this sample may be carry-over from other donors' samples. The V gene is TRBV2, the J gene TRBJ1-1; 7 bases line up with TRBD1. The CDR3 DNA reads TGTGCCTCACAGGGGAGTACTGAAGCTTTCTTT. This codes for CASQGSTEAFF.